This T cell receptor (beta chain) was sequenced for a study of blood T cell repertoires in COVID-19 (dated by TCRdb to 2018 to 2020). A note on the overall study: Collaborator samples came from the United States, Italy and Spain and covered acute and convalescent phases of COVID-19. The material from the prospective study consisted of cDNA or gDNA derived from T cells, B-cell-depleted T cells, or PBMCs. Subjects who had been exposed to COVID-19, were actively infected with it, or had recovered from it provided the deeply sampled blood TCRbeta repertoires that made up the dataset. The repertoires were released in a freely available public database intended as a resource for research on the immune response to SARS-CoV-2. Samples came from the ongoing ImmuneRACE study (first 160 participants) plus 1,254 subjects from 6 global collaborators. The sample metadata nearly always contained a de-identified subject ID, COVID-19 status, age in years and sex. Where available, HLA class I and class II types were taken from metadata supplied by the sample provider and were not determined by assay-based typing.

Each collaborating institution followed its own protocols to collect whole blood in K2EDTA tubes. Collaborator samples were shipped for TCRbeta analysis as frozen whole blood, isolated PBMCs, or DNA extracted from either sample type. With regard to this clone: Its antigen remains undetermined. One base away there is no much larger clone; base qualities are not given.

Summary of the overall study and its limitations: Clinical and demographic metadata were provided uncurated, with the amount varying by source and participant.

V lost 8 bases and J lost 2 bases, and the count of bases not matched to a germline gene is 5. The CDR3, cysteine through phenylalanine, is 13 amino acids long. Of the read, only the CDR3 DNA is kept; its 39 bases are in frame from base 1. TCRbeta CDR3 regions were amplified from genomic DNA by means of the immunoSEQ Assay, a bias-controlled multiplex PCR. Turning to the authors' computational methods: The number of nucleated cells in each sample was estimated by amplification of reference gene primers within the assay. To quantify the absolute abundance of each unique TCRbeta CDR3 rearrangement, sequence reads were collapsed and filtered. For each sample, productive Simpson clonality was calculated as the square root of Simpson's diversity index over productive rearrangements. Sourced from immuneACCESS, this table was stored by TCRdb with only in-frame sequences that have V and J called. A share of the clones is absent; for the studies checked, an unresolved V gene accounts for under half, and the remainder has no known explanation. Clonal size and the V and J genes are those of that table, whereas D and trimming came from the DNA. This sample gives around 63,000 clones in total; around 87% of them show up just once. Together, the top ten hold about 6.3% of the sample.

The rearrangement joined TRBV12-3 or TRBV12-4 to TRBJ1-1, with 7 central nucleotides matching TRBD1. Sequencing was carried out using peripheral blood. This receptor was taken from a man aged 55 to 70 with acute or convalescent COVID-19. Read as DNA, the sequence is TGTGCCAGCGGGGGACAGAGAAACACTGAAGCTTTCTTT. The translation is CASGGQRNTEAFF.